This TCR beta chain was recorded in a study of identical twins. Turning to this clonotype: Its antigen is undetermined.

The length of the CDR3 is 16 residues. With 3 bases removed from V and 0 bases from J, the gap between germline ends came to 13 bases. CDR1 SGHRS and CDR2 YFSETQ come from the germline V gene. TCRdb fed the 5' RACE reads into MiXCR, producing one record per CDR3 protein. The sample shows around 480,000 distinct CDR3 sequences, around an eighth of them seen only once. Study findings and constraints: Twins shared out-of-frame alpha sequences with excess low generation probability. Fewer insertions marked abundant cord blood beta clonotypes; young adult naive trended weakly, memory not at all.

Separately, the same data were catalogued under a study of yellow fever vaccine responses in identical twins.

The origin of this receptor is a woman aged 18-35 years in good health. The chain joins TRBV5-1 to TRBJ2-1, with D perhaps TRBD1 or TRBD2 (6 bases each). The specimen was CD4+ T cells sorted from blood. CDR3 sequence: CASSWGLTSSYNEQFF. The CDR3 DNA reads TGCGCCAGCAGCTGGGGGCTGACTAGCTCCTACAATGAGCAGTTCTTC.